Reported below is one T cell receptor (beta chain). The antigen remains undetermined. The sample is drawn from a study of blood T cells in healthy people across ages. Whole-study findings and limits: Aged donors had fewer naive CD4+ cells and lower diversity than long-lived donors.

Every sample had a minimum of 6 million PBMCs isolated. No fewer than 6 micrograms of total RNA were isolated from every sample. Primers used in a second PCR of roughly 6 to 11 cycles were a sample-barcoded 5' primer and a J-beta primer mix. The authors tagged each cDNA molecule using a template-switch adaptor with 12 random nucleotides. TCRdb itself ran the 5' RACE reads through MiXCR, one entry per CDR3 protein. Here the sample spans around 1.5 million distinct CDR3 sequences, about 35% being singletons. This sequence originates from a woman aged 30 to 39 in good health. The material sequenced was blood.

CDR3 sequence: CASSLGGVDEAFF. The CDR3, as DNA: TGTGCCAGCAGCTTGGGTGGGGTGGATGAAGCTTTCTTT. The chain couples TRBV7-9 to TRBJ1-1; D gene unclear. Germline CDR1 and CDR2: SEHNR and FQNEAQ (reference sequence). The V and J ends lost 3 bases and 7 bases respectively, with 12 bases between them. The CDR3 loop spans 13 amino acids. Variable domain in full (rest from reference TRBV7-9 and TRBJ1-1): DTGVSQNPRHKITKRGQNVTFRCDPISEHNRLYWYRQTLGQGPEFLTYFQNEAQLEKSRLLSDRFSAERPKGSFSTLEIQRTEQGDSAMYLCASSLGGVDEAFFGQGTRLTVV.